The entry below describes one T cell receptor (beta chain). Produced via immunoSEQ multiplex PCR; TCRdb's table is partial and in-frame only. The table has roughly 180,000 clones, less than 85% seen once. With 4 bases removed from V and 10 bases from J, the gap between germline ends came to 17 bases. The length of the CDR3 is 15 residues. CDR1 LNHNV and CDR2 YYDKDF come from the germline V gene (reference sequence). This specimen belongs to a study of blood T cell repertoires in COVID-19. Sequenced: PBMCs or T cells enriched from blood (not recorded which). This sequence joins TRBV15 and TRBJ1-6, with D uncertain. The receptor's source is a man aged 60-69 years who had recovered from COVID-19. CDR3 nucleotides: TGTGCCACCAGCAAAGGATACAGTGAACACTCACCCCTCCACTTT. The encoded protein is CATSKGYSEHSPLHF.